The sequence of this T cell receptor beta chain was determined in a study of blood T cells in healthy people across ages (dated by TCRdb to about 2015). About the full investigation: In model experiments, roughly one uniquely barcoded TCR beta cDNA molecule per two T cells was captured by template switching. The study measured age-related changes in TCR beta repertoire diversity using deep sequencing normalized with unique cDNA molecular identifiers. Four age groups were formed from the donors: young (average roughly 15 years), middle-aged (just under 40), aged (approximately 60) and long-lived (about 80). Donors of different ages were randomly distributed across sequencing lanes to avoid experimental bias. For two donors (one aged 18 to 29 and one aged 80 or older), the study analyzed two additional independent replicas of 1 million unique cDNA reads from the same blood draw.

General study outcomes and caveats: Observed TCR beta diversity per million T cells fell roughly linearly with age, and a significant reduction was already apparent by age around 44. Because the CMV infection status of the donors was unknown, age-related changes in expanded clonotypes may potentially have been confounded. Total diversity estimates from one million sequenced T cells were considered lower bounds and underestimates. Because profiling used bulk unsorted PBMCs, naive and antigen-experienced compartments could not be compared conclusively. Observed TCR beta diversity correlated strongly with the percentage of naive T cells measured by flow cytometry. Compared with the aged group, more naive CD4+ T cells, fewer expanded clones and increased TCR diversity were shown by the long-lived group, suggesting age selection.

A word on this clonotype: The specificity of this receptor is unknown. No base-level quality is on record; no much larger clone is a single base apart.

Its CDR3 holds 12 amino acids, cysteine through phenylalanine. The sequence is cut down to CDR3 DNA, 36 bases in frame from base 1. The germline V gene specifies MDHEN as CDR1 and SYDVKM as CDR2. V loses 6 bases of germline sequence and J loses 8 bases, and the interval between the two ends is 11 bases. Receptor amplification or capture employed 5' RACE. Instrument on record: Illumina HiSeq 2500. The second PCR ran for about 7 to 11 cycles and used a J-beta primer mix along with a sample-barcoded 5' primer. A template-switch 5' adaptor carrying 12 random nucleotides introduced a unique molecular identifier onto each TCR beta cDNA molecule. At least 2.5 million CDR3-containing paired-end reads were obtained from each sample. First-strand cDNA synthesis was performed from all RNA using the Mint cDNA synthesis kit, with priming by a TRBC-specific oligonucleotide. Following uracil-DNA glycosylase treatment, a first 18-cycle PCR with universal primers M1SS and BC2_uni_R was performed on all cDNA. In the source study's methods: For normalization, 1 million high-quality reads, each with a distinct molecular identifier, were randomly selected from each sample. Reads sharing molecular identifiers were discarded rather than binned into consensus sequences. MiTCR, with a Q25 quality threshold and the strictest error-elimination algorithm, was used for CDR3 identification, clonotype clustering and error correction. A nonparametric unseen species model with Euler transformation was used to estimate lower-bound total TCR beta diversity. TCRdb reprocessed the public reads (quality trimming at Q25 with fastp, clone calling with MiXCR) and kept in-frame beta chains. Identical CDR3 protein sequences are pooled into one entry, listed with their most common genes and DNA. The V and J calls come from TCRdb's annotation, not from the publication. The table for this sample lists about 640,000 distinct CDR3 sequences; roughly 30% of them were counted only once. Jointly, the top ten make up more than 15% of the sample.

The approximately 39 donors, aged 6 to 90 years, were systemically healthy Caucasian individuals from Russia. Each donor gave roughly 11 milliliters of peripheral blood, drawn into EDTA-treated Vacutainer tubes. PBMCs were isolated by Ficoll-Paque density-gradient centrifugation, with at least 6.5 million obtained per sample. Total RNA, at least 5 micrograms per sample, was extracted from PBMCs with Trizol reagent. The percentages of naive CD45RAhigh/CD27high T cells were determined by flow cytometry on a PBMC aliquot from every donor. The sequenced sample consisted of blood. This clonotype originated in a woman aged 80 or older in good health. The sequence joins TRBV28 to TRBJ1-5, with the D gene not clear enough to name. This receptor has the CDR3 CASRGYGEPQHF. The DNA sequence is TGTGCCAGCAGGGGATACGGGGAGCCCCAGCATTTT.